One TCR beta chain is described in this entry. TCRdb analysed the 5' RACE reads with MiXCR anew, one entry per CDR3 protein. The sample has about 290,000 distinct CDR3 sequences, around 9.7% seen once. The entry originates in a study of identical twins. The germline V gene encodes CDR1 SGHKS and CDR2 YYEKEE (reference sequence). The CDR3 has 15 amino acids. V was pared by 4 bases and J by 0 bases, with 3 bases of the junction left unmatched. This sample also appeared in a second study, on yellow fever vaccine responses in identical twins.

The sequence derives from a woman aged 18-29 years in good health. The chain links TRBV5-5 to TRBJ2-7; 11 nucleotides match TRBD2. Sequenced: CD8+ T cells sorted from blood. In DNA, the CDR3 is TGTGCCAGCAGCGGGGGACTAGCGGTCTCCTACGAGCAGTACTTC. This gives the protein CASSGGLAVSYEQYF.